Below are 9 T cell receptor beta chains sequenced from a single sample in a study of shared clonotypes between healthy human individuals. Only in-frame clones appear in the TCRdb table, and some are missing; sequencing was by immunoSEQ multiplex PCR. The table has 1,500,000 or so clones, 96% seen once; the top ten hold approximately 1.2%. The sequencing sample was made of naive CD4+ T cells sorted from blood. Subset denoted: CD45RA+ positively selected. These receptors were obtained from a man aged 30 to 45 in good health.

The chain has TRBV14 and TRBJ2-3; D is unclear. The CDR3 runs 11 residues. V lost 2 bases, J lost 8 bases, and 5 bases lay in between. Looked up from germline, CDR1 is SGHDN and CDR2 is FVKESK. Written as DNA, the CDR3 is TGTGCCAGCAGCCAAATGAGTACGCAGTATTTT. Amino acids: CASSQMSTQYF.

The chain carries TRBV19 and TRBJ2-1; D remains ambiguous. The CDR3 runs 12 residues. V was pared by 10 bases and J by 0 bases, with 7 bases between. Germline V gene sequence: CDR1 LNHDA, CDR2 SQIVND (reference sequence). CDR3: CATESSYNEQFF. The CDR3 region has the DNA TGTGCCACCGAGAGCTCCTACAATGAGCAGTTCTTC.

The CDR3 sequence is CSACASSGSTDTQYF. The CDR3 bases are TGCAGCGCCTGCGCGTCTAGCGGCAGCACAGATACGCAGTATTTT. The chain employs TRBV29-1 and TRBJ2-3, with TRBD2 matching over 7 bases. V gave up 7 bases and J gave up 0 bases; unmatched junction bases: 10. From germline, CDR1 is SQVTM and CDR2 ANQGSEA. The CDR3 extends over 15 amino acids.

The gene calls are TRBV5-5 and TRBJ2-5, with 13 bases that match TRBD2. V lost 4 bases to trimming and J lost 11 bases; unmatched junction nucleotides: 11. This CDR3 has 15 amino acids. The germline V gene encodes CDR1 SGHKS and CDR2 YYEKEE (reference sequence). CDR3 loop: CASSIPAGTSGKQYF. CDR3 in DNA: TGTGCCAGCAGCATACCCGCAGGGACTAGCGGGAAACAGTACTTC.

This chain connects TRBV15 to TRBJ2-1; 10 positions agree with TRBD2. The CDR3 is 15 amino acids. Germline V CDR1 and CDR2: LNHNV, YYDKDF (reference sequence). Unmatched junction bases numbered 4, after V lost 5 bases and J lost 3 bases. The CDR3 DNA is TGTGCCACCAGCGGGGGACTAGCGAGCTACAATGAGCAGTTCTTC. It codes for CATSGGLASYNEQFF.

This clone appeared a single time. The gene calls are TRBV18 and TRBJ2-5, with D perhaps matching TRBD1 or TRBD2 (5 bases each). CDR3 length: 15 amino acids. Germline V gene sequence: CDR1 KGHSH, CDR2 LQKENI. V was cut by 2 bases and J by 0 bases, with 10 bases left in between. The CDR3 DNA is TGTGCCAGCTCACCATCCTGGGGGAACCAAGAGACCCAGTACTTC. Translated, it gives CASSPSWGNQETQYF. Drawing the rest from reference TRBV18 and TRBJ2-5, the complete variable domain is NAGVMQNPRHLVRRRGQEARLRCSPMKGHSHVYWYRQLPEEGLKFMVYLQKENIIDESGMPKERFSAEFPKEGPSILRIQQVVRGDSAAYFCASSPSWGNQETQYFGPGTRLLVL.

Notes on this clone: Other DNA sequences in this sample translate to the same CDR3. The chain combines TRBV28 with TRBJ1-2; 7 positions agree with TRBD1. Trimming at V came to 6 bases and at J to 8 bases, leaving 6 bases not matched to a gene. Germline loops: CDR1 MDHEN, CDR2 SYDVKM. CDR3 size: 12 residues. The CDR3 loop is CASSLRGGGYTF. CDR3 nucleotide sequence: TGTGCCAGCAGCCTCAGGGGGGGCGGCTACACCTTC.

The gene calls are TRBV4-3 and TRBJ2-7, with D perhaps matching TRBD1 (5 bases). The V gene's germline CDR1 is LGHNA and CDR2 YSLEER. Trimming pared 0 bases from V and 1 base from J, leaving 10 bases between. This CDR3 is 15 amino acids long. The CDR3 DNA reads as TGCGCCAGCAGCCAAGATACAGGTTATTCCTACGAGCAGTACTTC. Translation: CASSQDTGYSYEQYF.

The chain employs TRBV10-3 and TRBJ2-7; the D is unclear. Germline lookup yields CDR1 ENHRY and CDR2 SYGVKD. This CDR3 is built from 13 residues. V was pared by 0 bases and J by 7 bases, with 10 bases between. The CDR3 sequence is CAISESSAFEQYF. The DNA for the CDR3 is TGTGCCATCAGTGAGTCGAGTGCATTTGAGCAGTACTTC.